Given below is one T cell receptor (beta chain) in context. Antigen: not known. Resections that were taken during corrective heart surgery supplied the thymus tissue. The donor group consisted of healthy Finnish infants who were having corrective surgery for congenital heart defects. Data came from immunoSEQ multiplex PCR; TCRdb stores just in-frame clones and leaves some out. Of 100,000 to 150,000 clones in the sample, around 94% were seen once. Trimming took 7 bases from V and 2 from J, leaving 25 bases between them. Germline V lookup: CDR1 SGHRS, CDR2 YFSETQ. The CDR3 contains 17 residues. The sample is drawn from a study of human thymus T cells. Study-level points and caveats: Related research found strongly overlapping thymic repertoires in unrelated individuals.

This clonotype was sampled from a boy in the first two years of life with a congenital heart defect but otherwise immunologically healthy. The chain carries TRBV5-1 and TRBJ2-7, with a tentative D call TRBD2 (6 bases). Specimen: thymus tissue. CDR3 in amino acids: CASSRGDSSRLAYEQYF. The CDR3 DNA sequence: TGCGCCAGCTCCCGCGGGGACTCCAGTCGTCTCGCCTACGAGCAGTACTTC.